This T cell receptor beta chain was sequenced during a study of beta chain features in type 1 diabetes. Study-wide results and caveats: Healthy donors had naive, central memory and Treg TCRB repertoires that appeared less similar than those seen among patients. TCRB CDR3s were moderately but significantly shorter in Type 1 diabetes patients in all four CD4+ subsets.

This clone showed up just a few times. Its antigen is not known. Germline V CDR1 and CDR2: MRHNA, SNTAGT. Trimming removed 2 bases at V and 8 bases at J, with 12 bases between. The CDR3 length is 13 residues. Expressed TCRB transcripts got sequenced, as all isolated RNA was reverse transcribed. Naive, central memory and regulatory T cell samples came to a mean of approximately 3.6 million reads. The table came from immunoSEQ multiplex PCR; TCRdb's copy has only in-frame clones and leaves some out. The profile shows under 300,000 clones, roughly 14% of them singletons. Specimen: naive CD4+ T cells from blood. The rearrangement joins TRBV6-4 to TRBJ1-2; the D is unclear. The receptor was isolated from a man aged 25-45 years with type 1 diabetes. The CDR3 reads CASSDIPGLGYTF. As DNA, the CDR3 is TGTGCCAGCAGTGACATTCCAGGTCTGGGCTACACCTTC.